This T cell receptor (beta chain) was identified in a study of control samples from healthy donors and cancer patients. TCRdb keeps only in-frame clones here, not all; method: immunoSEQ multiplex PCR. The table shows tens of thousands of clones, with around 90% occurring only once. Trimming cost V 5 bases and J 8 bases, with 18 bases left between them. The CDR3 covers 14 residues. The V gene's germline CDR1 is SGHTA and CDR2 FQGNSA. This clonotype originated in a woman in her fifties or sixties with colorectal cancer. The chain is built from TRBV7-2 and TRBJ1-2; D call uncertain. Sequenced: PBMCs. CDR3 sequence reads: CASSPLILGGGYTF. The CDR3 DNA is TGTGCCAGCAGCCCCCTGATTCTGGGTGGGGGCTACACCTTC.